This is a list of T cell receptor beta chains from one sample in a study of naive and memory T cell subsets. TCRdb re-analysed the UMI-ligation and nested PCR reads in MiXCR, keeping a single row per CDR3 protein. The sample consists of around 24,000 distinct CDR3 sequences, roughly 5.2% of them appearing once. Sample: blood. These receptors all come from an adult in good health. Each CDR3 is given with its conserved first and last residue. The D gene is left open where the match is weak. Where a row states a size, it is once, few, many or the class of an expanded clone; other rows omit it.

length: 16; size: many; D: NA; V: TRBV18; J: TRBJ2-3; CDR3: CASSPPMGESTDTQYF; DNA: TGTGCCAGCTCACCACCAATGGGGGAAAGCACAGATACGCAGTATTTT
length: 12; size: NA; D: NA; V: TRBV6-6; J: TRBJ2-7; CDR3: CASSYTSYEQYF; DNA: TGTGCCAGCAGTTACACGTCCTACGAGCAGTACTTC
length: 15; size: NA; D: NA; V: TRBV2; J: TRBJ2-4; CDR3: CASRHRISAKNIQYF; DNA: TGTGCCAGCAGGCACAGGATTTCAGCCAAAAACATTCAGTACTTC
length: 14; size: few; D: TRBD1; V: TRBV19; J: TRBJ1-1; CDR3: CASSDRGFRAEAFF; DNA: TGTGCCAGTAGCGACAGGGGCTTCAGGGCAGAAGCTTTCTTT
length: 18; size: many; D: TRBD1; V: TRBV6-5; J: TRBJ2-5; CDR3: CASSYSVGQGRAQETQYF; DNA: TGTGCCAGCAGTTATTCGGTGGGACAGGGTCGCGCCCAAGAGACCCAGTACTTC
length: 17; size: many; D: TRBD2; V: TRBV18; J: TRBJ2-7; CDR3: CASSPFRTSGSGYEQYF; DNA: TGTGCCAGCTCACCCTTCCGGACTAGCGGGAGCGGTTACGAGCAGTACTTC
length: 19; size: many; D: TRBD2; V: TRBV29-1; J: TRBJ2-4; CDR3: CSVEDVGGRADFQNNIQYF; DNA: TGCAGCGTTGAAGATGTGGGCGGGAGGGCCGATTTTCAAAATAACATTCAGTACTTC
length: 14; size: many; D: TRBD1; V: TRBV7-2; J: TRBJ2-7; CDR3: CASSSGTGDNEQYF; DNA: TGTGCCAGCAGCTCCGGGACAGGGGATAACGAGCAGTACTTC
length: 13; size: many; D: NA; V: TRBV6-2/TRBV6-3; J: TRBJ1-5; CDR3: CASSWQGPQPQHF; DNA: TGTGCCAGCAGTTGGCAGGGACCTCAGCCCCAGCATTTT
length: 15; size: few; D: TRBD2; V: TRBV7-2; J: TRBJ2-3; CDR3: CASSGRAGGPDTQYF; DNA: TGTGCCAGCAGCGGACGAGCGGGAGGACCAGATACGCAGTATTTT
length: 12; size: few; D: NA; V: TRBV28; J: TRBJ2-1; CDR3: CASSSRRNEQFF; DNA: TGTGCCAGCAGTTCTAGACGCAATGAGCAGTTCTTC
length: 15; size: large; D: NA; V: TRBV20-1; J: TRBJ1-5; CDR3: CSARVVRDGNQPQHF; DNA: TGCAGTGCTAGGGTTGTTAGGGACGGCAATCAGCCCCAGCATTTT
length: 14; size: many; D: NA; V: TRBV14; J: TRBJ2-1; CDR3: CASTRGFSYNEQFF; DNA: TGTGCCAGCACCCGAGGCTTCTCCTACAATGAGCAGTTCTTC
length: 13; size: NA; D: NA; V: TRBV19; J: TRBJ1-5; CDR3: CASSIGLRAGRHF; DNA: TGTGCCAGTAGTATCGGTCTTAGGGCAGGGAGGCATTTT
length: 14; size: few; D: TRBD2; V: TRBV29-1; J: TRBJ2-5; CDR3: CSGGGLGWRETQYF; DNA: TGCAGCGGGGGGGGGTTAGGTTGGAGGGAGACCCAGTACTTC
length: 15; size: many; D: TRBD2; V: TRBV30; J: TRBJ2-2; CDR3: CAWGLAGGRSGELFF; DNA: TGTGCCTGGGGACTAGCGGGAGGACGGAGCGGGGAGCTGTTTTTT
length: 19; size: many; D: TRBD2; V: TRBV7-7; J: TRBJ2-1; CDR3: CASSFYSPTSSGSEDEQFF; DNA: TGTGCTAGCAGCTTTTATTCCCCCACTTCAAGCGGGAGTGAAGATGAGCAGTTCTTC
length: 15; size: many; D: TRBD1; V: TRBV13; J: TRBJ2-6; CDR3: CASSSQGTGANVLTF; DNA: TGTGCCAGCAGCTCACAGGGGACCGGGGCCAACGTCCTGACTTTC
length: 12; size: many; D: NA; V: TRBV29-1; J: TRBJ1-1; CDR3: CSAQRAYTEAFF; DNA: TGCAGCGCCCAGCGGGCGTACACTGAAGCTTTCTTT
length: 12; size: many; D: NA; V: TRBV12-3/TRBV12-4; J: TRBJ2-7; CDR3: CASSRMMYEQYF; DNA: TGTGCCAGCAGCAGGATGATGTACGAGCAGTACTTC
length: 14; size: NA; D: NA; V: TRBV18; J: TRBJ2-1; CDR3: CASSPPGRNGDQFF; DNA: TGTGCCAGCTCACCACCGGGAAGGAACGGAGATCAGTTCTTC
length: 17; size: many; D: TRBD1; V: TRBV5-5; J: TRBJ1-5; CDR3: CASSFITEQGKYQPQHF; DNA: TGTGCCAGCAGCTTCATAACGGAACAGGGGAAGTATCAGCCCCAGCATTTT
length: 16; size: NA; D: NA; V: TRBV6-2/TRBV6-3; J: TRBJ2-1; CDR3: CASSYSPKLSYNEQFF; DNA: TGTGCCAGCAGTTACAGTCCGAAGCTATCTTACAATGAGCAGTTCTTC
length: 14; size: many; D: NA; V: TRBV4-2; J: TRBJ2-2; CDR3: CASSVFSETGELFF; DNA: TGTGCCAGCAGCGTCTTTTCTGAGACCGGGGAGCTGTTTTTT
length: 12; size: NA; D: NA; V: TRBV13; J: TRBJ1-5; CDR3: CASSLGNQPQHF; DNA: TGTGCCAGCAGCTTAGGGAATCAGCCCCAGCATTTT
length: 15; size: many; D: TRBD2; V: TRBV7-9; J: TRBJ2-3; CDR3: CASRRTSGTRDTQYF; DNA: TGTGCCAGCAGAAGGACTAGCGGGACCCGGGATACGCAGTATTTT
length: 12; size: many; D: NA; V: TRBV29-1; J: TRBJ2-3; CDR3: CSVLSEGDTQYF; DNA: TGCAGCGTCCTCTCAGAAGGCGATACGCAGTATTTT
length: 13; size: many; D: NA; V: TRBV6-1; J: TRBJ2-7; CDR3: CASNVVSSYEQYF; DNA: TGTGCCAGCAACGTGGTTTCCTCCTACGAGCAGTACTTC
length: 17; size: many; D: NA; V: TRBV6-2/TRBV6-3; J: TRBJ2-1; CDR3: CASSYSKGASGYNEQFF; DNA: TGTGCCAGCAGTTACTCGAAGGGGGCTAGCGGATACAATGAGCAGTTCTTC
length: 15; size: many; D: NA; V: TRBV11-2; J: TRBJ1-1; CDR3: CASSQVGQVNTEAFF; DNA: TGTGCCAGCAGCCAGGTTGGGCAGGTGAACACTGAAGCTTTCTTT
length: 16; size: many; D: TRBD2; V: TRBV7-2; J: TRBJ2-1; CDR3: CASSLVDGRAVGTQFF; DNA: TGTGCCAGCAGCTTAGTAGACGGGAGGGCCGTCGGAACGCAGTTCTTC
length: 13; size: many; D: TRBD1; V: TRBV28; J: TRBJ2-2; CDR3: CASRTGGTGELFF; DNA: TGTGCCAGCAGAACAGGGGGCACCGGGGAGCTGTTTTTT
length: 15; size: many; D: NA; V: TRBV5-6; J: TRBJ1-5; CDR3: CASTEGGGAGQPQHF; DNA: TGTGCCAGCACTGAGGGGGGGGGCGCAGGTCAGCCCCAGCATTTT
length: 14; size: many; D: NA; V: TRBV28; J: TRBJ1-4; CDR3: CASSLGTVGEKLFF; DNA: TGTGCCAGCAGTTTAGGGACGGTAGGGGAAAAACTGTTTTTT
length: 13; size: many; D: NA; V: TRBV19; J: TRBJ2-3; CDR3: CASSIRGSNTQYF; DNA: TGTGCCAGTAGTATTCGGGGTTCGAATACGCAGTATTTT
length: 15; size: NA; D: NA; V: TRBV11-3; J: TRBJ2-1; CDR3: CASRRQGGAYNEQFF; DNA: TGTGCCAGTCGAAGGCAGGGGGGAGCCTACAATGAGCAGTTCTTC
length: 15; size: medium-sized; D: TRBD2; V: TRBV3-1; J: TRBJ2-1; CDR3: CASSQGIAGGPEQFF; DNA: TGTGCCAGCAGCCAGGGGATAGCGGGAGGGCCGGAGCAGTTCTTC
length: 14; size: many; D: NA; V: TRBV12-3/TRBV12-4; J: TRBJ2-5; CDR3: CASSRVAGSETQYF; DNA: TGTGCCAGCAGTAGGGTAGCTGGATCAGAGACCCAGTACTTC
length: 12; size: many; D: NA; V: TRBV24-1; J: TRBJ1-5; CDR3: CATSDGHVPQHF; DNA: TGTGCCACCAGTGATGGACATGTGCCCCAGCATTTT
length: 14; size: medium-sized; D: NA; V: TRBV20-1; J: TRBJ1-1; CDR3: CSARMHRVNTEAFF; DNA: TGCAGTGCTAGAATGCACAGGGTGAACACTGAAGCTTTCTTT
length: 14; size: few; D: TRBD1; V: TRBV19; J: TRBJ2-2; CDR3: CASVRQGATGELFF; DNA: TGTGCCTCCGTCCGGCAGGGGGCAACCGGGGAGCTGTTTTTT
length: 16; size: few; D: NA; V: TRBV5-4; J: TRBJ1-1; CDR3: CASSLRQAIMNTEAFF; DNA: TGTGCCAGCAGCTTGCGACAGGCGATAATGAACACTGAAGCTTTCTTT
length: 16; size: many; D: TRBD2; V: TRBV7-9; J: TRBJ2-5; CDR3: CASSLALGAGGETQYF; DNA: TGTGCCAGCAGCTTAGCGCTGGGGGCGGGAGGAGAGACCCAGTACTTC